What follows describes a single T cell receptor (beta chain). This clonotype has only a few counts. Its recognized antigen is unknown. The input lacks base qualities; no much larger clone sits a single base away. These data originate in a study of early T cells in non-severe SARS-CoV-2 infection (dated by TCRdb to about 2021). About the investigation overall: Bulk RNA from unsorted whole blood was used for TCR sequencing, so alpha and beta chains could not be paired.

Here is what the overall study found, with its caveats: VDJdb matching was skewed toward anti-spike CD8 responses and likely underestimated virus-specific expansions, missing private and CD4 specificities.

Including the terminal cysteine and phenylalanine, the CDR3 comprises 13 residues. Just CDR3 DNA is preserved here, 39 bases in frame from base 1. V is clipped by 8 bases and J by 3 bases, and the sequence between their germline boundaries is 16 bases long. Per the germline V gene, SQVTM is the CDR1 and ANQGSEA is the CDR2. Libraries came from 5' RACE. For sequencing, a NextSeq 500 was employed. Unique molecular identifiers were attached to individual cDNA molecules in the TCR library protocol so that sequencing error and PCR bias could be corrected. TCR alpha and beta chains were both sequenced, and the abundances of alpha and beta sequences in each sample were closely correlated with each other. The original pipeline was this. Decombinator V4 was used to annotate the V gene, J gene and CDR3 of the TCR sequences. Expanded TCRs were defined as changing significantly between any two time points under a Poisson model with p below 0.0001. Abundances of TCRs were expressed as counts per million after normalisation to the total number of TCRs sequenced in each sample. MAIT TCRs were defined by TRAV1-2 paired with TRAJ12, TRAJ20 or TRAJ33, and iNKT TCRs by TRAV10 paired with TRAJ18. A search of VDJdb, accessed on 1 November 2021, was run for TCRs annotated to CMV, EBV and SARS-CoV-2, with TCRs annotated for multiple antigens excluded. TCRdb reworked the public reads: Q25 trimming with fastp, MiXCR clone assembly, productive beta chains retained. Records with the same CDR3 protein are collapsed into one entry carrying the most frequent genes and DNA. TCRdb's processing, not the study's, gives the V and J calls here. The sample table holds roughly 76,000 distinct CDR3 sequences, of which 12% were seen once. The ten largest make up 3.5% to 5% of the sample.

A case-control design nested within a healthcare worker cohort in London, UK, was used, with weekly nasopharyngeal swab PCR tests and blood sampling performed. Healthcare workers were recruited during the week of the UK lockdown, between 23 and 31 March 2020, and followed weekly for up to roughly 15 weeks. Sequenced: whole blood. The sequence was collected from an adult who was a healthcare worker with PCR-confirmed SARS-CoV-2 infection or an uninfected control (not recorded which). The chain couples TRBV29-1 to TRBJ1-2; matching of 5 bases hints at TRBD1 as the D gene. The DNA is TGCAGCTCGGACGGAGGGGATGACTATGGCTACACCTTC. Its coded protein is CSSDGGDDYGYTF.